This T cell receptor (beta chain) was found in a study of blood T cell repertoires in COVID-19. Study details: Acute and convalescent COVID-19 samples came from the United States, Italy and Spain. Sources were T cells, B-cell-depleted T cells, or PBMCs; the material itself was cDNA or gDNA.

Sequencing used immunoSEQ multiplex PCR; TCRdb keeps in-frame clones, though not all of them. The sample records 150,000 to 200,000 clones, about 91% being singletons. This TCR was recovered from a woman in her sixties who had recovered from COVID-19. Sequences were obtained from peripheral blood.

The CDR3 sequence: CASSLLSGGLSENIQYF. Written as DNA, the CDR3 is TGTGCCAGCAGTTTACTCAGCGGGGGCCTCTCTGAAAACATTCAGTACTTC. The rearrangement joins TRBV28 to TRBJ2-4; 8 nucleotides line up with TRBD2. Germline-derived CDR1 and CDR2 are MDHEN and SYDVKM. The CDR3 is made up of 17 amino acids. V gave up 2 bases and J gave up 5 bases; unmatched junction bases: 11. The variable domain in full, with the rest retrieved from reference TRBV28 and TRBJ2-4, is DVKVTQSSRYLVKRTGEKVFLECVQDMDHENMFWYRQDPGLGLRLIYFSYDVKMKEKGDIPEGYSVSREKKERFSLILESASTNQTSMYLCASSLLSGGLSENIQYFGAGTRLSVL.